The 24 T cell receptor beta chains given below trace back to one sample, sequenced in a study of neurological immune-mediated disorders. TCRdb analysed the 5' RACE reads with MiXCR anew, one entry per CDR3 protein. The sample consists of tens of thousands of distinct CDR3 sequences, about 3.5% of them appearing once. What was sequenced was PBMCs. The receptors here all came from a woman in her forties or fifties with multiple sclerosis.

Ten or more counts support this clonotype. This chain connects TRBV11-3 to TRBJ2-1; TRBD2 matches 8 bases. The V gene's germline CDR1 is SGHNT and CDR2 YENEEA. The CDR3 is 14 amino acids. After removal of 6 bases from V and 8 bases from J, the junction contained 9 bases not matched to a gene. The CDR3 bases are TGTGCCAGCAGTCCATCGGGGGGGCCCGATGAGCAGTTCTTC. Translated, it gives CASSPSGGPDEQFF.

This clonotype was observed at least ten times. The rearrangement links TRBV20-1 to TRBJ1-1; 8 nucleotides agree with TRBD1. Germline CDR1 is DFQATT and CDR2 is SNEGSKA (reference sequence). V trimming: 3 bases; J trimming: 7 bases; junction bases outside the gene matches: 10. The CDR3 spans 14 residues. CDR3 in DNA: TGCAGTGCTAGGCCGGGACAGGCAGTCAGTGAAGCTTTCTTT. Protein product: CSARPGQAVSEAFF.

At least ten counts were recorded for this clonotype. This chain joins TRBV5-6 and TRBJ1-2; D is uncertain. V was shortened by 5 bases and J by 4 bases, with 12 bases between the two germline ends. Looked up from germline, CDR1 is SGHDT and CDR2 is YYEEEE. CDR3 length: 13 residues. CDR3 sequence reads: CASSLNDGYGYTF. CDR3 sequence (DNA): TGTGCCAGCAGTCTGAACGATGGCTATGGCTACACCTTC.

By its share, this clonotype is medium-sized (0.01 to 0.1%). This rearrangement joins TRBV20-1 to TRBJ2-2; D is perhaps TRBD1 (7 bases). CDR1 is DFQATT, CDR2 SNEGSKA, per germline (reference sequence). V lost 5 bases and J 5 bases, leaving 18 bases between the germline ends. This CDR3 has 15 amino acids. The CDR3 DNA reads TGCAGTGCTGGCGATTGGGACAGCGGGACCGGGGAGCTGTTTTTT. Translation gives CSAGDWDSGTGELFF.

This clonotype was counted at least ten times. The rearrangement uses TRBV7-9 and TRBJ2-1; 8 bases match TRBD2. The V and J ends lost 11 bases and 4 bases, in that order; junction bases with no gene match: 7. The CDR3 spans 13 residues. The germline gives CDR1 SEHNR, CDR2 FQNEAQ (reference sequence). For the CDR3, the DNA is TGTGCCGGCACTAGCGGAGTTTACAATGAGCAGTTCTTC. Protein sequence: CAGTSGVYNEQFF.

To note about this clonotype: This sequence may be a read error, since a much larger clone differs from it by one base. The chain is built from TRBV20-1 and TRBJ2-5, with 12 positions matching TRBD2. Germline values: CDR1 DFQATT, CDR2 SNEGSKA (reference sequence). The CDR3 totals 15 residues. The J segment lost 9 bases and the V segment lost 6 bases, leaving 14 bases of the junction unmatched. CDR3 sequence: CSAGGTSGPSGAQYF. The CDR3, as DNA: TGCAGTGCCGGCGGGACTAGCGGGCCTTCGGGGGCCCAGTACTTC.

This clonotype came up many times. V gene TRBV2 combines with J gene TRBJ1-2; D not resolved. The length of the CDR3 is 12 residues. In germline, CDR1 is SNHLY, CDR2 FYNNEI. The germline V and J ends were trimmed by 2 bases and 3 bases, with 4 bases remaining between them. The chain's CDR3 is CASSEQDYGYTF. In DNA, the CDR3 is TGTGCCAGCAGTGAACAAGACTATGGCTACACCTTC.

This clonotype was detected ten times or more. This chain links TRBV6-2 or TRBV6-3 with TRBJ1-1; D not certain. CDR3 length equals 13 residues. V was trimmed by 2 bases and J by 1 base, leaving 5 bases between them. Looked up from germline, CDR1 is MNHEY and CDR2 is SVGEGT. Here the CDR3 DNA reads TGTGCCAGCAGTTACCAGCGGAACACTGAAGCTTTCTTT. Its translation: CASSYQRNTEAFF.

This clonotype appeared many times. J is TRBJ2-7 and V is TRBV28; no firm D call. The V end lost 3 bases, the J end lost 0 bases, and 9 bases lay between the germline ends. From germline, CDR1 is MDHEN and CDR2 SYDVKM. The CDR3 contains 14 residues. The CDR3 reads CASSFFHNSYEQYF. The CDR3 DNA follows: TGTGCCAGCAGTTTTTTTCACAACTCCTACGAGCAGTACTTC.

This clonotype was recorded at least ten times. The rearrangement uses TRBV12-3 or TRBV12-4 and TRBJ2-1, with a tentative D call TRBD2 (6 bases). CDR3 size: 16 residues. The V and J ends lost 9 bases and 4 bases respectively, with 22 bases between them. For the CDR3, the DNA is TGTGCCAGTTCGGGGGTCGGGACTGAAAGATACAATGAGCAGTTCTTC. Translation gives CASSGVGTERYNEQFF.

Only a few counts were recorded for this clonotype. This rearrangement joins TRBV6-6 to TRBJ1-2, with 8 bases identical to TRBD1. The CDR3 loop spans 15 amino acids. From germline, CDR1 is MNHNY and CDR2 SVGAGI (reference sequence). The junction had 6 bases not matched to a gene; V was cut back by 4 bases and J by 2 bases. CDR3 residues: CASSFTSGGNYGYTF. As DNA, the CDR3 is TGTGCCAGCAGTTTCACTTCAGGGGGCAACTATGGCTACACCTTC.

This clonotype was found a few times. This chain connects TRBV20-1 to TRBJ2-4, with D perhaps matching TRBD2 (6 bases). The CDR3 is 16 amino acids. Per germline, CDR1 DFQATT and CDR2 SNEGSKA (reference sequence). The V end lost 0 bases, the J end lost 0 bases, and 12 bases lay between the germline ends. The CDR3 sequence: CSARDGGEVAKNIQYF. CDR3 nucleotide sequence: TGCAGTGCTAGAGATGGAGGGGAGGTAGCCAAAAACATTCAGTACTTC.

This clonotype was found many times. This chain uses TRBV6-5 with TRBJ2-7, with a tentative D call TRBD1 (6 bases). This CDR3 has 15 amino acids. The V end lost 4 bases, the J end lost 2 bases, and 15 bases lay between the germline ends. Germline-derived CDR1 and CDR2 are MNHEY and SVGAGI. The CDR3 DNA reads TGTGCCAGCAGTTCGACCGGGACATCTACCTACGAGCAGTACTTC. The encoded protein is CASSSTGTSTYEQYF.

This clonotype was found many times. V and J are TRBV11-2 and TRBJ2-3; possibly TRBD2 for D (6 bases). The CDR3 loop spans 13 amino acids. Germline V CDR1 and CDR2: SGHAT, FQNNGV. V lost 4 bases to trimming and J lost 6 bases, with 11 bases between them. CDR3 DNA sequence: TGTGCCAGCAGCTCGGTCCGGGGGGATACGCAGTATTTT. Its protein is CASSSVRGDTQYF.

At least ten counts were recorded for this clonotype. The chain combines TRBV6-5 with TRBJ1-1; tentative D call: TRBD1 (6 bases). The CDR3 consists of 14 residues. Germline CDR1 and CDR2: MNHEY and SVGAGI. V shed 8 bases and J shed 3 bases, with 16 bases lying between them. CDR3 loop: CASAITGSYTEAFF. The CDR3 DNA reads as TGTGCCAGCGCTATCACAGGGTCGTACACTGAAGCTTTCTTT.

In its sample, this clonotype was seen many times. The CDR3 here is CSARDTGTGYGYTF. CDR3 bases: TGCAGTGCTAGAGATACGGGGACAGGGTATGGCTACACCTTC. The chain recombines TRBV20-1 with TRBJ1-2; 9 bases map to TRBD1. This CDR3 spans 14 amino acids. Trimming took 0 bases from V and 5 from J; bases not matched to a gene: 4. The germline V gene has CDR1 DFQATT and CDR2 SNEGSKA (reference sequence).

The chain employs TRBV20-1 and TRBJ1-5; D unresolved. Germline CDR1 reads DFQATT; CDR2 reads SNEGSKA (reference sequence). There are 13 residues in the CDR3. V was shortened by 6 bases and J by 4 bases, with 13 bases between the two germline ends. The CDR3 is CSARRDPNQPQHF. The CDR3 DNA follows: TGCAGTGCCAGGAGGGATCCGAATCAGCCCCAGCATTTT.

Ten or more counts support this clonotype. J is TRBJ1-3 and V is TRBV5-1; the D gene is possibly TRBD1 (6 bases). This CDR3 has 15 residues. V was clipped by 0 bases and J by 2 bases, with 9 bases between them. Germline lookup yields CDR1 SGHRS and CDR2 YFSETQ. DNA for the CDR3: TGCGCCAGCAGCTTGGCCCCAGGGGCTGGAAACACCATATATTTT. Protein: CASSLAPGAGNTIYF.

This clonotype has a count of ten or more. CDR3: CASSARRVRGGYTF. CDR3 bases: TGTGCCAGCAGTGCCCGACGAGTTCGGGGTGGCTACACCTTC. The chain uses TRBV12-3 or TRBV12-4 and TRBJ1-2; D is unresolved. The CDR3 extends over 14 amino acids. V dropped 5 bases and J dropped 7 bases, with 17 bases sitting between them.

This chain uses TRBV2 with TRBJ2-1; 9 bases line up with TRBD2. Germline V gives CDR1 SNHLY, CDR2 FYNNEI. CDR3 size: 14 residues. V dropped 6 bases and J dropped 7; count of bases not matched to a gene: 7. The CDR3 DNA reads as TGTGCCAGCAGACCGGGACTAGCCCTTAATGAGCAGTTCTTC. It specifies CASRPGLALNEQFF.

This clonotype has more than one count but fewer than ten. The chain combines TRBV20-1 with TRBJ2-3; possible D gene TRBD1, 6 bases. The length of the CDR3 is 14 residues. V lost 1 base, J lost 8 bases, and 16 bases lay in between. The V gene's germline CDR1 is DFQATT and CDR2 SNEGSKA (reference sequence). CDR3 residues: CSARADRTRGTQYF. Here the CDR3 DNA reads TGCAGTGCTAGAGCGGACAGAACCAGGGGTACGCAGTATTTT.

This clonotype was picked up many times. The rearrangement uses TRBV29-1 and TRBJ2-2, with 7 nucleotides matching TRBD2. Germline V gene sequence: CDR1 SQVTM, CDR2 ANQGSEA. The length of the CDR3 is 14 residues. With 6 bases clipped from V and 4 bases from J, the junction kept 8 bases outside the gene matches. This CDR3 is CSVQGLRATGELFF. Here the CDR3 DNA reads TGCAGCGTCCAGGGACTAAGGGCCACCGGGGAGCTGTTTTTT.

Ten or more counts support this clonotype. CDR3 DNA: TGCAGTGCTAGAGATCTCGACAGCCGTACCTACGAGCAGTACTTC. This sequence encodes CSARDLDSRTYEQYF. The rearrangement joins TRBV20-1 to TRBJ2-7; D is perhaps TRBD1 (5 bases). Germline loops: CDR1 DFQATT, CDR2 SNEGSKA (reference sequence). The CDR3 runs 15 residues. The germline V and J ends were trimmed by 0 bases and 2 bases, with 14 bases remaining between them.

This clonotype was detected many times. DNA for the CDR3: TGTGCCAGCAGCGTAGTTAGCGGTACGGGCACCGGGGAGCTGTTTTTT. This encodes CASSVVSGTGTGELFF. The chain recombines TRBV9 with TRBJ2-2; D might be TRBD2 (6 bases). Germline V gene sequence: CDR1 SGDLS, CDR2 YYNGEE. The CDR3 has 16 amino acids. Deletions cut 0 bases from V and 4 bases from J, with 13 bases between.